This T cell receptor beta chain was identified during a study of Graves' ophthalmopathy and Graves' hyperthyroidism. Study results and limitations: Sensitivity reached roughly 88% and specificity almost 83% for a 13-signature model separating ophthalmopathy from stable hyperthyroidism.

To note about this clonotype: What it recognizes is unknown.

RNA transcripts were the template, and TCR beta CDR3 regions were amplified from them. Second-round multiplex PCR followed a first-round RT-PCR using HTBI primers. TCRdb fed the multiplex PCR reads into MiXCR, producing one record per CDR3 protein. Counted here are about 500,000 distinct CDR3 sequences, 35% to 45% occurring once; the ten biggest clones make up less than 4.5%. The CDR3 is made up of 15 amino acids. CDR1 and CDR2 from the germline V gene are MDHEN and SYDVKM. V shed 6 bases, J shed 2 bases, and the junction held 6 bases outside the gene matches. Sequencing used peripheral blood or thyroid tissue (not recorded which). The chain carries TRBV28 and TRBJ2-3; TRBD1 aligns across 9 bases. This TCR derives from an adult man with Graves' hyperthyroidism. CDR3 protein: CASRRDRAPTDTQYF. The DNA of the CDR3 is TGTGCCAGCAGGAGGGACAGGGCACCCACAGATACGCAGTATTTT.